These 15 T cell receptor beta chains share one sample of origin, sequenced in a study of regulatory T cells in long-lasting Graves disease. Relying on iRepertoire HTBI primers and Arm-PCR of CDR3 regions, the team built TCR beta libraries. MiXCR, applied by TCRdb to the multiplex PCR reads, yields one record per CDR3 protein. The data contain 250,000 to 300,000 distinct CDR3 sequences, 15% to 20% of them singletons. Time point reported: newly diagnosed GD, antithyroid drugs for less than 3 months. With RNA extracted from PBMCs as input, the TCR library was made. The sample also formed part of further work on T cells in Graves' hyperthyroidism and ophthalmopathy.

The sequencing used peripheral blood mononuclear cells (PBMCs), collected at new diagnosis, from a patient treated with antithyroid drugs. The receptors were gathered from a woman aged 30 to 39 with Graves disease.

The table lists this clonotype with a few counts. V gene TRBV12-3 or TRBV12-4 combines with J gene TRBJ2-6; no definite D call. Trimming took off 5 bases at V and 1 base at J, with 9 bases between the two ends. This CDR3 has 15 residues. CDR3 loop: CASSPGRSGANVLTF. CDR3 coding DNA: TGTGCCAGCAGTCCTGGGCGTTCTGGGGCCAACGTCCTGACTTTC.

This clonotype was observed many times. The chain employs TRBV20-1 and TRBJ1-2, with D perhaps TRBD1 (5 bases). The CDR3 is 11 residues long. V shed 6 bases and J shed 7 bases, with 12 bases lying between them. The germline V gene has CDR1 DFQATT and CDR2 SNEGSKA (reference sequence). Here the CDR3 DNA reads TGCAGTGCCCAAGGGGCTGGTGGCTACACCTTC. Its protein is CSAQGAGGYTF.

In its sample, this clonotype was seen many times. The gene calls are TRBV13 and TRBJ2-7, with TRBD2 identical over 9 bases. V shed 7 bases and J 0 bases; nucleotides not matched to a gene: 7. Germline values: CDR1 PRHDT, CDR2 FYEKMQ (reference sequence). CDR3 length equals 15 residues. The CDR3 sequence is CASKLAGELSYEQYF. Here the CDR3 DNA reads TGTGCCAGCAAATTAGCGGGGGAACTCTCCTACGAGCAGTACTTC.

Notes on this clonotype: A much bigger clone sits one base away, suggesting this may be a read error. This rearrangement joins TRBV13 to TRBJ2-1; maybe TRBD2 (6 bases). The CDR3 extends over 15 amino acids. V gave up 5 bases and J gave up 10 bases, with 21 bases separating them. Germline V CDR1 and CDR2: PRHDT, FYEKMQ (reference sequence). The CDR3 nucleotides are TGTGCCAGCAGCGGCGGGGACGGAGGGTCCTACGAGCAGTTCTTC. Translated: CASSGGDGGSYEQFF.

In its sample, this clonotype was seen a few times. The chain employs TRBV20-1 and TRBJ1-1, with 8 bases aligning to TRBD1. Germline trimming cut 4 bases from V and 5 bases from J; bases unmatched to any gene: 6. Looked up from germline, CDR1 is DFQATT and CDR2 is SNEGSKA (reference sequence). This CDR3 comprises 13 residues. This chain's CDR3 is CSATRGRWTEAFF. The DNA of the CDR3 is TGCAGTGCTACCAGGGGGCGTTGGACTGAAGCTTTCTTT.

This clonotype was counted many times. This CDR3 reads CASSPDSGSLFF. The DNA for the CDR3 is TGTGCCAGCAGCCCTGACTCCGGGAGTCTGTTCTTC. The chain couples TRBV3-1 to TRBJ2-1, with D maybe TRBD2 (6 bases). The CDR3 sequence is 12 residues long. The V gene's germline CDR1 is LGHDT and CDR2 YNNKEL (reference sequence). V shed 4 bases and J shed 15 bases, with 16 bases lying between them.

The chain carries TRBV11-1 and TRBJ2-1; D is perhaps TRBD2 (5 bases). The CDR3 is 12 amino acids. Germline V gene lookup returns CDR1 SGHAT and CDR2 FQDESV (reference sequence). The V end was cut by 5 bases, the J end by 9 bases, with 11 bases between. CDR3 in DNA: TGTGCCAGCAGCCCGGCGGGTGGTGAGCAGTTCTTC. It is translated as CASSPAGGEQFF.

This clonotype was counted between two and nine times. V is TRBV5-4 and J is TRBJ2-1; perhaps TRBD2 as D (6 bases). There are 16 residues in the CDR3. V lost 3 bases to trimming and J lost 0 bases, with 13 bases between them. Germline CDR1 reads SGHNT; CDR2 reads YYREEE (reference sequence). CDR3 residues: CASSSRRDSSYNEQFF. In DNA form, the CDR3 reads TGTGCCAGCAGCTCACGACGGGACTCCTCCTACAATGAGCAGTTCTTC.

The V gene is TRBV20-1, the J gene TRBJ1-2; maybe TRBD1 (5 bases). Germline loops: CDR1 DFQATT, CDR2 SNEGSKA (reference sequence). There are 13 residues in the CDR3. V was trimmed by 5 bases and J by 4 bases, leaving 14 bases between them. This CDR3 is CSALRPGGYGYTF. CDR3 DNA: TGCAGTGCTCTGAGGCCGGGGGGCTATGGCTACACCTTC.

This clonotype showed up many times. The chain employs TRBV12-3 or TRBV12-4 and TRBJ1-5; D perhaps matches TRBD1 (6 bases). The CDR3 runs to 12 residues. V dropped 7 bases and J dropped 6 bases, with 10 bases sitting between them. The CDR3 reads CASNSGVQPQHF. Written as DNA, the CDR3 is TGTGCCAGCAATTCAGGGGTTCAGCCCCAGCATTTT.

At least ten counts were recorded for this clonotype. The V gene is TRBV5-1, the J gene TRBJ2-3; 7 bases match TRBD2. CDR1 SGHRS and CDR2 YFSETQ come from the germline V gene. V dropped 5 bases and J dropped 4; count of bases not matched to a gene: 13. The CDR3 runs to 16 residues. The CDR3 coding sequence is TGCGCCAGCAGTTATACCTTAGGGAGGGCGGCAGATACGCAGTATTTT. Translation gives CASSYTLGRAADTQYF.

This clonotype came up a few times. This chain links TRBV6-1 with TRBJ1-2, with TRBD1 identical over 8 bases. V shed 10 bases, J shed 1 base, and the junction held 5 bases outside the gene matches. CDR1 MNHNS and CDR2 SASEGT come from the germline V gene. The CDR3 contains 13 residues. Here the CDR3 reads CATNDRGNYGYTF. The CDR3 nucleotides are TGTGCCACCAATGACAGGGGTAACTATGGCTACACCTTC.

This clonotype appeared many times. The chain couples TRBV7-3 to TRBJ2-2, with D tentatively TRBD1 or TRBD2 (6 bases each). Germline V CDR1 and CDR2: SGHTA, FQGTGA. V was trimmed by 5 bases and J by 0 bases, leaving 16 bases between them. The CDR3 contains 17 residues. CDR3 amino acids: CASSPSPGAANTGELFF. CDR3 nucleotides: TGTGCCAGCAGCCCAAGTCCGGGGGCCGCGAACACCGGGGAGCTGTTTTTT.

DNA for the CDR3: TGTGCCAGCACCTCCGGGACGGCTCCCTACGAGCAGTACTTC. Translated: CASTSGTAPYEQYF. The chain recombines TRBV6-1 with TRBJ2-7, with D perhaps matching TRBD1 or TRBD2 (5 bases each). Germline values: CDR1 MNHNS, CDR2 SASEGT. Deletions cut 7 bases from V and 2 bases from J, with 15 bases between. The CDR3 covers 14 residues.

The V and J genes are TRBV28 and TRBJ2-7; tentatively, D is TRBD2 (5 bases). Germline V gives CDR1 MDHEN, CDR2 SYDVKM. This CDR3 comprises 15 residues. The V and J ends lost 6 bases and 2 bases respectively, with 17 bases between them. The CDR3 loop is CASRYSIGSPYEQYF. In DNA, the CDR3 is TGTGCCAGCAGGTATTCAATAGGGAGTCCCTACGAGCAGTACTTC.